This T cell receptor beta chain was sequenced for a study of CD8+CD57+ T cells in acquired aplastic anemia. The template used for profiling TCR beta VDJ and CDR3 was genomic DNA. TCRdb ran MiXCR on the reads and lists one entry per CDR3 protein. Here the sample spans some 200,000 distinct CDR3 sequences, roughly 45% being singletons. Study conclusions and caveats: About 27 shared CD8+ CDR3s appeared highly expressed within patients' immunodominant clones.

This clonotype was detected many times. Its target is not known. An expansion of CD8+CD57+ cells by flow cytometry had been shown in patients chosen for sequencing. Patients were treatment-naive when blood was sampled. Germline V gene lookup returns CDR1 MNHNY and CDR2 SVGAGI (reference sequence). Trimming pared 8 bases from V and 1 base from J, leaving 14 bases between. The CDR3 contains 14 residues. The receptor's source is a human donor with aplastic anemia. The V call is TRBV6-6, the J call TRBJ2-5, with D possibly TRBD2 on 5 matching bases. Sequenced input: sorted CD4+, CD8+, or CD8+CD57+ T cells (not recorded which) from PBMCs. The CDR3 DNA reads TGTGCCAGCGGATTGTCGGGAACCCAAGAGACCCAGTACTTC. Its translation is CASGLSGTQETQYF.